These 9 T cell receptor beta chains share one sample of origin, sequenced in a study of radiation and T cells in renal cell carcinoma. The sample's time point: blood 4 weeks post-SBRT, at nephrectomy. Treatment indicated: 15 Gy SBRT to primary tumor, nephrectomy 4 weeks later. Here immunoSEQ multiplex PCR was the method, and the copy in TCRdb shows in-frame clones only, minus some. The sample gives some 78,000 clones, 89% of which show up once; around 6% is in the top ten. Sequences were derived from blood, sampled from a patient whose treatment included radiotherapy and nephrectomy. Receptor source: a woman aged 70 to 79 with renal cell carcinoma.

The chain joins TRBV28 to TRBJ2-5; tentative D call: TRBD2 (6 bases). V was clipped by 6 bases and J by 2 bases, with 10 bases between them. Germline V gives CDR1 MDHEN, CDR2 SYDVKM. The CDR3 totals 13 residues. CDR3 bases: TGTGCCAGCAGCTGGGACTTACAAGAGACCCAGTACTTC. This sequence encodes CASSWDLQETQYF.

This chain links TRBV28 with TRBJ2-3; 10 nucleotides line up with TRBD2. The CDR3 extends over 14 amino acids. CDR1 and CDR2 (germline): MDHEN, SYDVKM. With V trimmed by 6 bases and J by 0 bases, 0 bases remained unmatched. This chain's CDR3 is CASRLAGSTDTQYF. The CDR3 nucleotides read TGTGCCAGCAGACTAGCGGGGAGCACAGATACGCAGTATTTT.

This clone has only a few counts. The CDR3 sequence is CASSFPTEAFF. The CDR3 DNA sequence: TGTGCCAGCAGTTTCCCCACTGAAGCTTTCTTT. The rearrangement uses TRBV28 and TRBJ1-1, with D unclear. Germline V gene sequence: CDR1 MDHEN, CDR2 SYDVKM. The CDR3 contains 11 residues. V lost 3 bases, J lost 4 bases, and 3 bases lay in between.

This clone came up once. V is TRBV7-9 and J is TRBJ2-7; D unclear. Germline V gene lookup returns CDR1 SEHNR and CDR2 FQNEAQ (reference sequence). Trimming shortened V by 1 base and J by 2 bases, and 9 bases separated the two germline ends. CDR3 length: 14 residues. CDR3 loop: CASSLEAVPYEQYF. For the CDR3, the DNA is TGTGCCAGCAGCTTAGAGGCTGTCCCCTACGAGCAGTACTTC.

V usage is TRBV14 and J usage is TRBJ2-3; D is unclear. V shed 1 base and J shed 4 bases, with 3 bases lying between them. Germline V gene data show CDR1 as SGHDN and CDR2 as FVKESK. The CDR3 is 12 amino acids. The chain's CDR3 is CASSQVPDTQYF. The CDR3 DNA reads as TGTGCCAGCAGCCAAGTACCAGATACGCAGTATTTT.

This sequence joins TRBV28 and TRBJ1-1; weak D call: TRBD1 (6 bases). V was shortened by 4 bases and J by 2 bases, with 20 bases between the two germline ends. The CDR3 consists of 17 residues. CDR1 and CDR2 (germline): MDHEN, SYDVKM. The CDR3 region is CASSSPQGMIRNTEAFF. CDR3 DNA: TGTGCCAGCAGTTCGCCCCAGGGGATGATTAGAAACACTGAAGCTTTCTTT.

This chain links TRBV6-1 with TRBJ1-1; D gene ambiguous. Trimming took 0 bases from V and 10 from J, leaving 15 bases between them. The CDR3 extends over 14 amino acids. CDR1 is MNHNS and CDR2 is SASEGT in the germline V gene. Here the CDR3 reads CASSEALGGRPAFF. CDR3 bases: TGTGCCAGCAGTGAAGCGCTAGGTGGCAGGCCAGCTTTCTTT.

This CDR3 reads CASSDSVNYGYTF. For the CDR3, the DNA is TGTGCCAGCAGCGACAGTGTGAACTATGGCTACACCTTC. The chain uses TRBV6-5 and TRBJ1-2; a possible D gene is TRBD1 (5 bases). Between the trimmed V and J ends, which lost 6 bases and 2 bases, there was a span of 10 bases. Looked up from germline, CDR1 is MNHEY and CDR2 is SVGAGI. The CDR3 loop spans 13 amino acids.

The chain couples TRBV5-1 to TRBJ2-2; tentatively, D is TRBD1 (6 bases). The germline V gene encodes CDR1 SGHRS and CDR2 YFSETQ. The V and J ends lost 4 bases and 6 bases respectively, with 13 bases between them. This CDR3 spans 14 amino acids. The CDR3 protein is CASSLNRVPGELFF. The CDR3 region has the DNA TGCGCCAGCAGCCTTAACAGGGTCCCCGGGGAGCTGTTTTTT.